This T cell receptor (beta chain) was found in a study of blood T cell repertoires in COVID-19. Study context: PBMCs, B-cell-depleted T cells, or T cells were the source of the cDNA or gDNA that made up the material.

As originally analysed: Researchers report that nucleated cell counts were estimated from reference gene primer amplification. Produced via immunoSEQ multiplex PCR; TCRdb's table is partial and in-frame only. The V and J calls and clone size come from that table; D and trimming were worked out from the DNA. Of about 53,000 clones in the sample, about 88% are singletons; the top ten hold nearly 5%. With 4 bases clipped from V and 7 bases from J, the junction kept 3 bases outside the gene matches. Per the germline V gene, CDR1 is SQVTM and CDR2 is ANQGSEA. This CDR3 has 13 amino acids. The TCR originated in a man in his fifties or sixties with active COVID-19. The sequencing sample was made of peripheral blood. The chain couples TRBV29-1 to TRBJ2-1, with TRBD1 matching 11 bases. Written as DNA, the CDR3 is TGCAGCGTTGGGGACAGGGGGAGGAATGAGCAGTTCTTC. Residues: CSVGDRGRNEQFF.